This T cell receptor (beta chain) was obtained from a study of T cell repertoires in cytomegalovirus infection. This clonotype showed up many times. TCRdb re-analysed the reads in MiXCR, keeping a single row per CDR3 protein. The profile shows about 240,000 distinct CDR3 sequences, 5% to 8.5% of them singletons. CDR1 and CDR2 from the germline V gene are LNHDA and SQIVND (reference sequence). J lost 8 bases, V lost 7 bases, and 13 bases had no gene match. The CDR3 sequence is 14 residues long. The TCR sequence derives from a human donor in good health (CMV status not recorded). Some clones in this sample may be carry-over from other donors' samples. The chain joins TRBV19 to TRBJ1-2; 7 positions agree with TRBD1. Specimen: PBMCs. CDR3 amino acids: CASTKPTGSYGYTF. CDR3 DNA sequence: TGTGCCAGTACTAAGCCGACAGGGAGCTACGGCTACACCTTC.